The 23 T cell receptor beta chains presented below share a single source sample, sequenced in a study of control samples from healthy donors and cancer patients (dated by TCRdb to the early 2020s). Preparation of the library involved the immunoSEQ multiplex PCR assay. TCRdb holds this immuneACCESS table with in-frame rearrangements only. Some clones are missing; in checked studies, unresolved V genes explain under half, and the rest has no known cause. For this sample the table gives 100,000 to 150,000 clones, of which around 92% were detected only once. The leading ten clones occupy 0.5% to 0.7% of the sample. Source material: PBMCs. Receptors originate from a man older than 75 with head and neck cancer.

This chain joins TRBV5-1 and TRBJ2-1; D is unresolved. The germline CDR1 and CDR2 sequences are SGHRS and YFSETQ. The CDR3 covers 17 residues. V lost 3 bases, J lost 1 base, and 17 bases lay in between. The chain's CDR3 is CASSSALAVRSYNEQFF. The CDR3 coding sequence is TGCGCCAGCAGCTCCGCCCTTGCCGTTAGATCCTACAATGAGCAGTTCTTC.

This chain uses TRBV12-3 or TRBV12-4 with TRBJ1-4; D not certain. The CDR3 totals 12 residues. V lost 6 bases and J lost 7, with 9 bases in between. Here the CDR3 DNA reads TGTGCCAGCAGCCTTGTTGGTGAAAAACTGTTTTTT. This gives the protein CASSLVGEKLFF.

The CDR3: CASSYSGSHEQYF. CDR3 sequence (DNA): TGTGCCAGCAGTTACAGCGGGAGTCACGAGCAGTACTTC. V and J are TRBV6-6 and TRBJ2-7; TRBD2 agrees at 8 bases. Germline V gene sequence: CDR1 MNHNY, CDR2 SVGAGI (reference sequence). The CDR3 has 13 amino acids. With 2 bases clipped from V and 5 bases from J, the junction kept 2 bases outside the gene matches.

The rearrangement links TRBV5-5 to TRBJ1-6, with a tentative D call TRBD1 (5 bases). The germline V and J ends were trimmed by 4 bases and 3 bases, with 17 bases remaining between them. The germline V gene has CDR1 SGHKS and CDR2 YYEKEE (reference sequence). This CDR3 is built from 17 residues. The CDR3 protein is CASSAGPGNFYNSPLHF. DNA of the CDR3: TGTGCCAGCAGCGCCGGTCCAGGGAATTTCTATAATTCACCCCTCCACTTT.

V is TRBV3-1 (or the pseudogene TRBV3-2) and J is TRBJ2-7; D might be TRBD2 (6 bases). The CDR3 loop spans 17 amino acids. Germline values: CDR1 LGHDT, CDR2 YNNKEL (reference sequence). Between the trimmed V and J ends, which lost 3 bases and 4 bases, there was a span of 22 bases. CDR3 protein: CASSQHLGGFAGYEQYF. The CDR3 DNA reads TGTGCCAGCAGCCAGCATCTCGGCGGCTTCGCGGGGTACGAGCAGTACTTC.

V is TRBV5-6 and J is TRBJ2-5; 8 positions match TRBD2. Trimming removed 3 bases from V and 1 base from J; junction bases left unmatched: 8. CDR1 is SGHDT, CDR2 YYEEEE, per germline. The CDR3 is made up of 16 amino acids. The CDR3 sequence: CASSSGGLDLQETQYF. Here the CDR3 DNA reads TGTGCCAGCAGCTCCGGGGGACTAGACCTCCAAGAGACCCAGTACTTC.

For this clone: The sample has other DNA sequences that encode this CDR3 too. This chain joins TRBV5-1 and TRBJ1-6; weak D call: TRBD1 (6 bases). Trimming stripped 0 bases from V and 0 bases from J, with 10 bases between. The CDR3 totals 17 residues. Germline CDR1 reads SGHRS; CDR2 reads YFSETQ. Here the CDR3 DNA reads TGCGCCAGCAGCTTGGGGACAGTAAGCTCCTATAATTCACCCCTCCACTTT. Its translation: CASSLGTVSSYNSPLHF.

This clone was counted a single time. The CDR3 bases are TGTGCCAGCAGCAAACGGACTAGCCAACTTGCGGCCTTGTGGGTCAATGAGCAGTTCTTC. It translates to CASSKRTSQLAALWVNEQFF. This sequence joins TRBV21-1 and TRBJ2-1; the DNA was not compared with TRBD2, the D call given in the table. TRBV21-1 is given as a pseudogene. The CDR3 sequence is 20 residues long.

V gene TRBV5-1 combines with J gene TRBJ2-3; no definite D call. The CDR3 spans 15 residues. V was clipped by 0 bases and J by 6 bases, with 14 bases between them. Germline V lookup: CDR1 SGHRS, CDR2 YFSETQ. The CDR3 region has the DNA TGCGCCAGCAGCTTGGCCGTGGTCGGCCAGGATACGCAGTATTTT. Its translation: CASSLAVVGQDTQYF.

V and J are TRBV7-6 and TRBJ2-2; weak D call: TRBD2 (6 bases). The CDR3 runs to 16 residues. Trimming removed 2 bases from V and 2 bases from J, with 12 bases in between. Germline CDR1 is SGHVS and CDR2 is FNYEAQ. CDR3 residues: CASSLNAGTNTGELFF. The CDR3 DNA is TGTGCCAGCAGCTTAAACGCCGGGACTAACACCGGGGAGCTGTTTTTT.

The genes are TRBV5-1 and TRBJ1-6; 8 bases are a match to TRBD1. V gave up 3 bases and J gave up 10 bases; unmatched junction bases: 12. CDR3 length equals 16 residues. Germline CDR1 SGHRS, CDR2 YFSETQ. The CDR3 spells CASSSTIQGAESPLHF. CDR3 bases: TGCGCCAGCAGCTCCACGATTCAGGGGGCCGAGTCACCCCTCCACTTT.

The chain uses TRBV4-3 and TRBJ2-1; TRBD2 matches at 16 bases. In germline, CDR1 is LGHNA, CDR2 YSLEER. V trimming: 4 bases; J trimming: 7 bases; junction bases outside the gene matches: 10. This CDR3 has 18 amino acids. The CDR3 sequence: CASSPGTSGRAGRNEQFF. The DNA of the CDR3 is TGCGCCAGCAGCCCGGGGACTAGCGGGAGGGCAGGTAGAAATGAGCAGTTCTTC.

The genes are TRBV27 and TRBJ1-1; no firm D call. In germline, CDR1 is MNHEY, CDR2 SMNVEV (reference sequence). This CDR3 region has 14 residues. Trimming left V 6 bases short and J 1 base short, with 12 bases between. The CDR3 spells CASRQVGKNTEAFF. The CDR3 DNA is TGTGCCAGCAGACAAGTAGGGAAGAACACTGAAGCTTTCTTT.

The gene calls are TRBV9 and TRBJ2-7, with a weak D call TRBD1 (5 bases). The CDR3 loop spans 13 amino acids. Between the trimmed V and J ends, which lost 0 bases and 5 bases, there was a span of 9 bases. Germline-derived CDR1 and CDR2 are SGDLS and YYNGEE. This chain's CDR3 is CASSVADKDEQYF. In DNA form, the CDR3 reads TGTGCCAGCAGCGTAGCGGACAAAGACGAGCAGTACTTC. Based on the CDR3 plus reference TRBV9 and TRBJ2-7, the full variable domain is DSGVTQTPKHLITATGQRVTLRCSPRSGDLSVYWYQQSLDQGLQFLIQYYNGEERAKGNILERFSAQQFPDLHSELNLSSLELGDSALYFCASSVADKDEQYFGPGTRLTVT.

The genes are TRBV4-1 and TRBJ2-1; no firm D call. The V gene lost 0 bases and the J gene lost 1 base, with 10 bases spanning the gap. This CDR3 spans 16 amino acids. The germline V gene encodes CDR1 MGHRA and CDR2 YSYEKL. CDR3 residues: CASSQDPGVSYNEQFF. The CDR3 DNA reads TGCGCCAGCAGCCAAGATCCTGGAGTTTCCTACAATGAGCAGTTCTTC.

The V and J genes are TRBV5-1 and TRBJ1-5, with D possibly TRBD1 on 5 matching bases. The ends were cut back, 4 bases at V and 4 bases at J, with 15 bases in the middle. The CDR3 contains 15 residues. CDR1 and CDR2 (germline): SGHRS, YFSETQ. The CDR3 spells CASSRGTGGNQPQHF. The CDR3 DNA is TGCGCCAGCAGCCGAGGGACGGGGGGTAATCAGCCCCAGCATTTT.

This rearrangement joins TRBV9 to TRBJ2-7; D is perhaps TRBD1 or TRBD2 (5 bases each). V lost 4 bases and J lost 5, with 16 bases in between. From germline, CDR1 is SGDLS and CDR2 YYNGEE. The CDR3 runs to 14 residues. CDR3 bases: TGTGCCAGCAGCCGTTCGGGGCGAGGGGACGAGCAGTACTTC. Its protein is CASSRSGRGDEQYF.

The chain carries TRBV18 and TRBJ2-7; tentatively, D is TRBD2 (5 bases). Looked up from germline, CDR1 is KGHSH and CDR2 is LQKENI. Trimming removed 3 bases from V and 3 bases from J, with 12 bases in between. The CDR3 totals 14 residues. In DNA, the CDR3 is TGTGCCAGCTCACCGGCCGGGGTAGGCTACGAGCAGTACTTC. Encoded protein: CASSPAGVGYEQYF.

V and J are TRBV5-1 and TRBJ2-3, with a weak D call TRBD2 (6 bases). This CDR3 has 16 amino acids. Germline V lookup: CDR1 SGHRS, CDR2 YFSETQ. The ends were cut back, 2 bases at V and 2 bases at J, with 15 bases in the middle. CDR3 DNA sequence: TGCGCCAGCAGCTTTCTAGCCGTGGGACTCACAGATACGCAGTATTTT. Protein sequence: CASSFLAVGLTDTQYF. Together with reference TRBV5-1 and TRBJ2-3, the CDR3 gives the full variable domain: KAGVTQTPRYLIKTRGQQVTLSCSPISGHRSVSWYQQTPGQGLQFLFEYFSETQRNKGNFPGRFSGRQFSNSRSEMNVSTLELGDSALYLCASSFLAVGLTDTQYFGPGTRLTVL.

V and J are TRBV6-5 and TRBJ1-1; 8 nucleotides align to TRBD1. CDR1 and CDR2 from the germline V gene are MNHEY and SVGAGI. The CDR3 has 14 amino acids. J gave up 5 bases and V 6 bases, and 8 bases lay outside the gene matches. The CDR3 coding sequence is TGTGCCAGCAGCTACGGACAGGGAAAAACTGAAGCTTTCTTT. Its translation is CASSYGQGKTEAFF.

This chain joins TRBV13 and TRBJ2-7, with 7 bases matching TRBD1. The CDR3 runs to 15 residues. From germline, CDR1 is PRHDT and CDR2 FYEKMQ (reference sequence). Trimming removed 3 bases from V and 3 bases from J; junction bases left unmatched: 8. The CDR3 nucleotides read TGTGCCAGCAGCTTTGGGACAGTTCAATTCTACGAGCAGTACTTC. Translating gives CASSFGTVQFYEQYF.

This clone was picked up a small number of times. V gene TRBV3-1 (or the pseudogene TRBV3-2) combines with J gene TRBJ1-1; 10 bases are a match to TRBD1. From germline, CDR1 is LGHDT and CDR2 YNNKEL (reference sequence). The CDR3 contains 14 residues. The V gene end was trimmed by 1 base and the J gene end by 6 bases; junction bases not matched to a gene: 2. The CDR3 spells CASSQGQGASEAFF. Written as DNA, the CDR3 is TGTGCCAGCAGCCAAGGACAGGGGGCCTCTGAAGCTTTCTTT.

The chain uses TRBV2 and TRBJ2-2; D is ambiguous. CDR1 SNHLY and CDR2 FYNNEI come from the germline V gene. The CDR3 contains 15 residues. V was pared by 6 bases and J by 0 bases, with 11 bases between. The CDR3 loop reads CASRPGRSNTGELFF. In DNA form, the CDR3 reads TGTGCCAGCAGGCCCGGCCGCTCGAACACCGGGGAGCTGTTTTTT.